This T cell receptor (beta chain) was documented in a study of CD8+CD57+ T cells in acquired aplastic anemia. The study, taken as a whole, reports: CD8+ Simpson's diversity did not differ significantly between patients and controls.

By flow cytometry, patients selected for sequencing had shown an expansion of CD8+CD57+ cells. Blood sampling was performed on the patients, and none of them had received therapy by then. TCR beta VDJ combinations and CDR3 sequences were profiled from genomic DNA. TCRdb reprocessed the reads via MiXCR and lists one record per CDR3 protein. The table lists about 98,000 distinct CDR3 sequences, around 70% of them singletons. About this clonotype: Its antigen remains unidentified.

The CDR3 runs to 12 residues. Germline assignment: CDR1 LNHDA and CDR2 SQIVND (reference sequence). The sequence was collected from a human donor with aplastic anemia. Specimen: sorted CD4+, CD8+, or CD8+CD57+ T cells (not recorded which) from PBMCs. The chain recombines TRBV19 with TRBJ2-7; either TRBD1 or TRBD2 may fit D (6 bases each). The last part of the DNA fits TRBJ2-5 better; the J call may be wrong. This chain's CDR3 is CASSEGGETQYF. The CDR3 DNA reads TGTGCCAGTAGCGAGGGGGGAGAGACCCAGTACTTC.